This T cell receptor (beta chain) was identified in a study of early T cells in non-severe SARS-CoV-2 infection. The overall study: The authors sequenced bulk RNA from unsorted whole blood, leaving chains unpaired.

Germline V CDR1 and CDR2: KGHSH, LQKENI. The CDR3 consists of 15 residues. V lost 5 bases and J lost 6; bases outside the gene matches: 9. Each single cDNA molecule received a unique molecular identifier. MiXCR, applied by TCRdb to the 5' RACE reads, yields one record per CDR3 protein. Counted here are around 58,000 distinct CDR3 sequences, just under 15% occurring once; the ten biggest clones make up 8% to 10%. Many counts were recorded for this clonotype. The receptor comes from an adult who was a healthcare worker with PCR-confirmed SARS-CoV-2 infection or an uninfected control (not recorded which). V gene TRBV18 combines with J gene TRBJ2-3; 9 bases line up with TRBD2. The sample was whole blood, taken at baseline. The CDR3 bases are TGTGCCAGCTCAGAACTAGCGGGCGCGCAGGATACGCAGTATTTT. Translating gives CASSELAGAQDTQYF.